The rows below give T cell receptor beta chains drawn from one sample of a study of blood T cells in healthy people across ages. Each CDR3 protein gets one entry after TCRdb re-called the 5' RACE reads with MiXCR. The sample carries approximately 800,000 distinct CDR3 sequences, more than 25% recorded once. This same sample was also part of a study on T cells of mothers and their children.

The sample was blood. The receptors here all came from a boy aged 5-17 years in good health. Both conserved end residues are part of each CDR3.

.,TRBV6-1,CASGRDFYEQYF
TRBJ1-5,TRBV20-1,CSARDQAGSGRNQPQHF
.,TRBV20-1,CSAGGSNLYNEQFF
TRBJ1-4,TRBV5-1,CASSSAPGATNEKLFF
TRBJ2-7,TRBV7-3,CASSSGPQGEQYF
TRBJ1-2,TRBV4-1,CASSLEHRDTYTF
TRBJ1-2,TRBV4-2,CASGVQENYGYTF
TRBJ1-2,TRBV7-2,CASSHRLRDRGGYTF
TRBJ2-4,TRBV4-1,CASSQVRDVQYF
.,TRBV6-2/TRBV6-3,CASRGGSLSETQYF
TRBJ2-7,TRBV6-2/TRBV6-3,CASGFEGSYEQYF
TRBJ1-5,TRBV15,CAVQGGYSNQPQHF
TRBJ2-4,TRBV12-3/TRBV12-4,CASSSVGTGAQNIQYF